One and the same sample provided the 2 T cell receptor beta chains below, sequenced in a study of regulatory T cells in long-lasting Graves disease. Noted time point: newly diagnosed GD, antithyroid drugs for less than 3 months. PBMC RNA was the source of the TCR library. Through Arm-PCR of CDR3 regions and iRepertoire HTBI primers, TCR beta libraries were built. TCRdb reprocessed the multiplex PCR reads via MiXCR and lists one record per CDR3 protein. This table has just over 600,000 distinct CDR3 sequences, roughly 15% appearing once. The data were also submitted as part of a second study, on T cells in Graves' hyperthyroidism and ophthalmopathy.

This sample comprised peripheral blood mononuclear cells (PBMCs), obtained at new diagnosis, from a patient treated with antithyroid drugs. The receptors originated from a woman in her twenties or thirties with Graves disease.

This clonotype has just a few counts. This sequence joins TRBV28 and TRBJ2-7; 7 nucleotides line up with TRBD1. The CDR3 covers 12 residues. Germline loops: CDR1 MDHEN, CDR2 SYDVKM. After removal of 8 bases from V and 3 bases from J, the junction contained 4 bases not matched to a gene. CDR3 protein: CASRQGHYEQYF. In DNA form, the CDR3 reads TGTGCCAGCCGACAGGGACACTACGAGCAGTACTTC. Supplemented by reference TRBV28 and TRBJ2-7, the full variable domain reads DVKVTQSSRYLVKRTGEKVFLECVQDMDHENMFWYRQDPGLGLRLIYFSYDVKMKEKGDIPEGYSVSREKKERFSLILESASTNQTSMYLCASRQGHYEQYFGPGTRLTVT.

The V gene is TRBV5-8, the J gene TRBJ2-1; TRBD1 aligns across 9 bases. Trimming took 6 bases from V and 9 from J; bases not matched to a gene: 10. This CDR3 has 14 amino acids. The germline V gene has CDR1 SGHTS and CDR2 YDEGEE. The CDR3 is CASIFGDRAGEQFF. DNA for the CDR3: TGTGCCAGCATTTTCGGGGACAGGGCAGGTGAGCAGTTCTTC.